This T cell receptor beta chain was identified in a study of blood T cell repertoires in COVID-19. Background on the study: Sites across the United States, Italy and Spain contributed samples from acute and convalescent COVID-19.

Some clones are missing from TCRdb's copy, which holds only in-frame ones; the method was immunoSEQ multiplex PCR. The sample has roughly 100,000 clones, more than 90% seen once. Germline V gene sequence: CDR1 LNHDA, CDR2 SQIVND (reference sequence). The CDR3 length is 14 residues. Trimming cost V 6 bases and J 4 bases, with 15 bases left between them. The sample was peripheral blood. The chain uses TRBV19 and TRBJ1-2, with a tentative D call TRBD1 (6 bases). This TCR derives from a woman between 50 and 59 years old with COVID-19, enrolled during active disease. In DNA, the CDR3 is TGTGCCAGTAGCCAAGACAGGACCTTCTATGGCTACACCTTC. It specifies CASSQDRTFYGYTF.